The clone carrying this TCR beta chain was seen many times. This CDR3 spans 14 amino acids. Trimming at V came to 6 bases and at J to 9 bases, leaving 10 bases not matched to a gene. Per germline, CDR1 SNHLY and CDR2 FYNNEI. CDR3-region Arm-PCR and iRepertoire HTBI primers produced the TCR beta libraries. MiXCR was run by TCRdb on the multiplex PCR reads, yielding one entry per CDR3 protein. The sample records under 450,000 distinct CDR3 sequences, 10% to 15% being singletons. Indicated time point: newly diagnosed GD, antithyroid drugs for less than 3 months. RNA isolated from PBMCs was used to make the TCR library. This record belongs to a study of regulatory T cells in long-lasting Graves disease. Another study also made use of these data, one on T cells in Graves' hyperthyroidism and ophthalmopathy.

The V and J genes are TRBV2 and TRBJ2-1; 8 nucleotides line up with TRBD1. Sequences were derived from peripheral blood mononuclear cells (PBMCs), sampled at new diagnosis, from a patient treated with antithyroid drugs. This receptor was identified in a woman between 18 and 30 years old with Graves disease. Here the CDR3 DNA reads TGTGCCAGCAGGCCACGGACAGGGTCGGGTGAGCAGTTCTTC. It codes for CASRPRTGSGEQFF.